This T cell receptor beta chain was identified during a study of blood T cells in healthy people across ages. Study background: Capture via template switching afforded approximately one barcoded beta molecule per two T cells. Whole-study findings and limits: Aged donors had fewer naive CD4+ cells and lower diversity than long-lived donors. Naive T cell percentage by flow cytometry tracked strongly with beta diversity. Observed TCR beta diversity per million T cells went down as age went up. This fall followed a roughly linear course with age.

In this sample, this clonotype turned up many times. Its specificity is unknown. Then a second PCR, running roughly 7 to 11 cycles, was carried out with a sample-barcoded 5' primer and a J-beta primer mix. MiXCR was run by TCRdb on the 5' RACE reads, yielding one entry per CDR3 protein. The sample holds about 680,000 distinct CDR3 sequences; about half are singletons and the top ten take about a third. This sequence was found in a woman aged 55-75 years in good health. Material: blood.

The DNA for the CDR3 is TGCAGCGTTGCCTTTGGGACAGTACGAGAGACCCAGTACTTC. The encoded protein is CSVAFGTVRETQYF. This chain links TRBV29-1 with TRBJ2-5; 7 nucleotides agree with TRBD1. This CDR3 contains 14 residues. The trim removed 4 bases at V and 4 bases at J, leaving 9 bases unmatched. The germline CDR1 and CDR2 sequences are SQVTM and ANQGSEA.